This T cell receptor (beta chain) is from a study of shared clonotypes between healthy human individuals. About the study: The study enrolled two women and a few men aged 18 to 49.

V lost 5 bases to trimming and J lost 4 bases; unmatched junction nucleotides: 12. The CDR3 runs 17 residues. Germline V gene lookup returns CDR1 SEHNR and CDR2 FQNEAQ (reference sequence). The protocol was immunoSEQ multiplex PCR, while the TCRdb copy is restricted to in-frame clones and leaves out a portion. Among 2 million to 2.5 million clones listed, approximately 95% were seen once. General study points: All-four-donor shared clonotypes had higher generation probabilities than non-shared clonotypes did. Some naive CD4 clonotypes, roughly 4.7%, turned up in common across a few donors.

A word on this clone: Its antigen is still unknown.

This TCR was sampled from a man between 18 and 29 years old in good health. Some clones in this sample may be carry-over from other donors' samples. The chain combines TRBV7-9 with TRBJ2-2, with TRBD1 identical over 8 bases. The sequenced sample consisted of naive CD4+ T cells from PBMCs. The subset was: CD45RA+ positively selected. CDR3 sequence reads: CASSHLPGQGGTGELFF. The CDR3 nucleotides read TGTGCCAGCAGCCACCTACCTGGACAGGGCGGCACCGGGGAGCTGTTTTTT.